This T cell receptor (beta chain) derives from a study of blood T cells in healthy people across ages. Study outcomes and limitations: The long-lived group displayed more naive CD4+ cells, plus higher diversity, than the aged donors did.

About this clonotype: Its antigen is unidentified.

The authors ran a second PCR of about 7 to 11 cycles using a sample-barcoded 5' primer and a J-beta primer mix. TCRdb recomputed calls from the 5' RACE reads with MiXCR, one row per CDR3 protein. The table lists about 1,400,000 distinct CDR3 sequences, roughly 45% of them singletons. The CDR3 is 16 residues long. Looked up from germline, CDR1 is MGHRA and CDR2 is YSYEKL. The ends lost 4 bases at V and 4 bases at J; junction bases unmatched: 11. Source material: blood. The chain couples TRBV4-1 to TRBJ2-3, with TRBD2 identical over 7 bases. The TCR originated in a woman between 18 and 29 years old in good health. CDR3 sequence reads: CASSPWRGKAADTQYF. The CDR3 nucleotides are TGCGCCAGCAGCCCCTGGCGGGGGAAAGCGGCAGATACGCAGTATTTT.